This T cell receptor (beta chain) comes out of a study of cytomegalovirus exposure and HLA in healthy donors. The PCR was carried out with 60 Vbeta primers and 13 Jbeta primers. Assay used: immunoSEQ multiplex PCR; TCRdb lists only in-frame clones, some missing. In the table there are fewer than 250,000 clones, more than 80% of which are singletons. Broader study findings: In a later analysis, HLA-associated beta chains showed higher expansion and lower generation probabilities than comparable chains. A later analysis found common viral pathogens apparently linked to several of the most significant clusters. The HLA-A and HLA-B alleles of most subjects were reportedly predicted accurately from TCR beta sequences.

Comments on this clone: As yet, its antigen is unknown.

The CDR3 has 16 amino acids. J was trimmed by 8 bases and V by 5 bases; bases with no gene match: 16. The germline CDR1 and CDR2 sequences are SNHLY and FYNNEI. The sample taken for sequencing was PBMCs. This clonotype was sampled from a man between 25 and 39 years old in good health and CMV-seronegative. The chain joins TRBV2 to TRBJ1-2, with 8 bases that match TRBD1. The CDR3 DNA sequence: TGTGCCAGCAGTCTAATTTTAGGACAGGGTGTTACGGGCTACACCTTC. This translates into CASSLILGQGVTGYTF.